These 6 T cell receptor beta chains were sequenced from one sample in a study of cytomegalovirus exposure and HLA in healthy donors. Sequencing was performed with immunoSEQ multiplex PCR; in TCRdb, only in-frame clones are kept and a portion is missing. The table includes some 260,000 clones, about 90% detected once. The source material was PBMCs. These receptors were collected from a man between 18 and 29 years old in good health and CMV-seropositive.

The V call is TRBV30, the J call TRBJ1-2; 7 bases fit TRBD1. Trimming cost V 0 bases and J 4 bases; bases outside gene matches: 2. The length of the CDR3 is 13 residues. Germline values: CDR1 GTSNPN, CDR2 SVGIG (reference sequence). The CDR3 reads CAWSVQGGYGYTF. The CDR3 DNA is TGTGCCTGGAGTGTCCAGGGGGGCTATGGCTACACCTTC.

V and J are TRBV2 and TRBJ1-1; D is ambiguous. The CDR3 loop spans 14 amino acids. CDR1 and CDR2 from the germline V gene are SNHLY and FYNNEI. V lost 6 bases and J 0 bases, leaving 11 bases between the germline ends. CDR3 in DNA: TGTGCCAGCAGCCTGACAACCATGAACACTGAAGCTTTCTTT. This encodes CASSLTTMNTEAFF.

The chain links TRBV25-1 to TRBJ2-1; D might be TRBD1 or TRBD2, each matching 5 bases. The V gene lost 8 bases and the J gene lost 6 bases, with 20 bases spanning the gap. This CDR3 spans 15 amino acids. Per germline, CDR1 MGHDK and CDR2 SYGVNS. The CDR3 DNA reads as TGTGCCAGCGGGGAATCCGGGGCCGTACGCAATGAGCAGTTCTTC. It codes for CASGESGAVRNEQFF. The whole variable domain, remainder taken from reference TRBV25-1 and TRBJ2-1, is EADIYQTPRYLVIGTGKKITLECSQTMGHDKMYWYQQDPGMELHLIHYSYGVNSTEKGDLSSESTVSRIRTEHFPLTLESARPSHTSQYLCASGESGAVRNEQFFGPGTRLTVL.

The V and J genes are TRBV5-1 and TRBJ1-2, with D perhaps matching TRBD1 (6 bases). Germline CDR1 reads SGHRS; CDR2 reads YFSETQ. V was trimmed by 2 bases and J by 8 bases, leaving 10 bases between them. This CDR3 comprises 12 residues. CDR3 region: CASSFYRDGYTF. DNA of the CDR3: TGCGCCAGCAGCTTTTACAGGGACGGCTACACCTTC. The variable domain in full, with the rest retrieved from reference TRBV5-1 and TRBJ1-2, is KAGVTQTPRYLIKTRGQQVTLSCSPISGHRSVSWYQQTPGQGLQFLFEYFSETQRNKGNFPGRFSGRQFSNSRSEMNVSTLELGDSALYLCASSFYRDGYTFGSGTRLTVV.

The rearrangement links TRBV4-2 to TRBJ1-3; D gene unclear. CDR1 is LGHNA and CDR2 is YNFKEQ in the germline V gene. The CDR3 contains 17 residues. V was pared by 4 bases and J by 2 bases, with 18 bases between. The CDR3 region is CASSRNGGSPTGNTIYF. The CDR3 region has the DNA TGTGCCAGCAGCCGCAACGGTGGGTCGCCAACTGGAAACACCATATATTTT.

V is TRBV25-1 and J is TRBJ1-1; D unclear. This CDR3 has 13 amino acids. Per germline, CDR1 MGHDK and CDR2 SYGVNS. Deletions cut 2 bases from V and 8 bases from J, with 12 bases between. The CDR3 bases are TGTGCCAGCAGTGAAAGGGCATCCCACGAAGCTTTCTTT. Amino acid sequence: CASSERASHEAFF.